The 16 T cell receptor beta chains presented below share a single source sample, sequenced in a study of cytomegalovirus exposure and HLA in healthy donors. The study ran its PCR with 60 Vbeta and 13 Jbeta primers. Profiling relied on immunoSEQ multiplex PCR, and the TCRdb table lists in-frame clones only, not all of them. Of 97,000 or so clones in the sample, more than 60% were seen once. Material for sequencing was PBMCs. The receptors originated from a middle-aged man in good health and CMV-seronegative.

The rearrangement links TRBV5-1 to TRBJ2-1; D perhaps matches TRBD1 (5 bases). V was cut by 1 base and J by 5 bases, with 13 bases left in between. The CDR3 runs 15 residues. Germline V gene data show CDR1 as SGHRS and CDR2 as YFSETQ. This CDR3 reads CASSLQGRVDNEQFF. The CDR3 nucleotides are TGCGCCAGCAGCTTGCAGGGCAGGGTAGACAATGAGCAGTTCTTC.

This clone was seen only a few times. The V call is TRBV5-4, the J call TRBJ2-7; D gene ambiguous. Trimming stripped 0 bases from V and 0 bases from J, with 7 bases between. CDR1 and CDR2 from the germline V gene are SGHNT and YYREEE (reference sequence). CDR3 size: 14 residues. The CDR3 nucleotides read TGTGCCAGCAGCTTGGACCAGGCCTCCTACGAGCAGTACTTC. The encoded protein is CASSLDQASYEQYF.

The genes are TRBV18 and TRBJ1-4; possible D gene TRBD1, 6 bases. The CDR3 sequence is 16 residues long. The germline CDR1 and CDR2 sequences are KGHSH and LQKENI. V lost 3 bases and J 8 bases, leaving 19 bases between the germline ends. The CDR3 loop reads CASSPTQGLRGEKLFF. The CDR3 bases are TGTGCCAGCTCACCGACACAGGGACTAAGAGGGGAAAAACTGTTTTTT.

This clone was found a few times. The chain carries TRBV7-3 and TRBJ2-1, with D uncertain. Germline V gives CDR1 SGHTA, CDR2 FQGTGA. The CDR3 runs 16 residues. V gave up 0 bases and J gave up 4 bases, with 13 bases separating them. The CDR3 DNA sequence: TGTGCCAGCAGCTTAACTACGGCAGGCCCGTACAATGAGCAGTTCTTC. It is translated as CASSLTTAGPYNEQFF.

This rearrangement joins TRBV28 to TRBJ1-5; D is possibly TRBD1 (6 bases). This CDR3 spans 15 amino acids. V lost 6 bases and J 6 bases, leaving 18 bases between the germline ends. Germline values: CDR1 MDHEN, CDR2 SYDVKM. The CDR3 DNA sequence: TGTGCCAGCAGCTACACCCACAGGGCGGTTCAGCCCCAGCATTTT. It specifies CASSYTHRAVQPQHF.

The CDR3 loop reads CASSEARGLNYGYTF. In DNA form, the CDR3 reads TGTGCCAGCAGTGAAGCTAGGGGTCTGAACTATGGCTACACCTTC. The chain links TRBV6-1 to TRBJ1-2; D perhaps matches TRBD1 (5 bases). The V and J ends lost 0 bases and 2 bases respectively, with 10 bases between them. Germline loops: CDR1 MNHNS, CDR2 SASEGT. The CDR3 has 15 amino acids.

This clone has just one count. The chain recombines TRBV6-5 with TRBJ2-2, with 12 bases aligning to TRBD2. The CDR3 covers 16 residues. Trimming took 4 bases from V and 7 from J; bases not matched to a gene: 7. CDR1 and CDR2 (germline): MNHEY, SVGAGI. The CDR3 sequence: CASSSGLAGFGGELFF. The CDR3 nucleotides are TGTGCCAGCAGTTCTGGACTAGCGGGGTTTGGCGGGGAGCTGTTTTTT.

The sample holds a few counts of this clone. Other DNA sequences from this sample encode an identical CDR3 as well. This rearrangement joins TRBV5-6 to TRBJ2-1; 7 positions agree with TRBD1. The germline gives CDR1 SGHDT, CDR2 YYEEEE. This CDR3 contains 15 residues. V shed 4 bases and J 5 bases; nucleotides not matched to a gene: 9. This chain's CDR3 is CASSPPTGLNNEQFF. CDR3 coding DNA: TGTGCCAGCAGCCCGCCGACAGGGCTAAACAATGAGCAGTTCTTC.

V usage is TRBV10-3 and J usage is TRBJ1-6; 8 bases match TRBD1. CDR1 is ENHRY and CDR2 is SYGVKD in the germline V gene. V shed 3 bases and J 7 bases; nucleotides not matched to a gene: 11. This CDR3 spans 17 amino acids. The CDR3 spells CAISETSGTGGNSPLHF. The CDR3 nucleotides are TGTGCCATCAGTGAAACATCTGGAACAGGGGGGAATTCACCCCTCCACTTT.

The rearrangement joins TRBV7-6 to TRBJ2-1; D is uncertain. With 0 bases removed from V and 2 bases from J, the gap between germline ends came to 8 bases. The CDR3 has 15 residues. Germline V lookup: CDR1 SGHVS, CDR2 FNYEAQ. This CDR3 reads CASSLAASPYNEQFF. The CDR3 nucleotides read TGTGCCAGCAGCTTAGCGGCCAGTCCCTACAATGAGCAGTTCTTC.

V usage is TRBV6-6 and J usage is TRBJ2-5; 9 nucleotides agree with TRBD1. The assigned J gene may be wrong: the sequence end matches TRBJ2-7 better. CDR1 MNHNY and CDR2 SVGAGI come from the germline V gene (reference sequence). This CDR3 spans 15 amino acids. Here the CDR3 DNA reads TGTGCCAGCAGTGCAGCCGGGACAGGGTTCTACGAGCAGTACTTC. Translation gives CASSAAGTGFYEQYF.

The rearrangement uses TRBV9 and TRBJ1-1; no clear D. Trimming pared 3 bases from V and 4 bases from J, leaving 10 bases between. Germline-derived CDR1 and CDR2 are SGDLS and YYNGEE. The CDR3 runs to 13 residues. In DNA form, the CDR3 reads TGTGCCAGCAGCGCAGAGGCGGTCACTGAAGCTTTCTTT. Protein: CASSAEAVTEAFF. Filled out from reference TRBV9 and TRBJ1-1, the complete variable domain reads DSGVTQTPKHLITATGQRVTLRCSPRSGDLSVYWYQQSLDQGLQFLIQYYNGEERAKGNILERFSAQQFPDLHSELNLSSLELGDSALYFCASSAEAVTEAFFGQGTRLTVV.

This rearrangement joins TRBV7-3 to TRBJ2-1, with D possibly being TRBD2 (6 bases). CDR1 is SGHTA, CDR2 FQGTGA, per germline. The V end was cut by 2 bases, the J end by 6 bases, with 17 bases between. The CDR3 loop spans 16 amino acids. The CDR3 loop is CASSLGLVLRGNEQFF. The CDR3 DNA follows: TGTGCCAGCAGCTTAGGTCTTGTGTTGCGGGGCAATGAGCAGTTCTTC.

The chain links TRBV6-1 to TRBJ2-7; possible D gene TRBD2, 5 bases. Per the germline V gene, CDR1 is MNHNS and CDR2 is SASEGT. The CDR3 covers 15 residues. The V end was cut by 8 bases, the J end by 3 bases, with 20 bases between. The CDR3 nucleotides are TGTGCCAGCCAAGAGGCTGAAACGGGGTTCTACGAGCAGTACTTC. Translating gives CASQEAETGFYEQYF.

The V call is TRBV6-1, the J call TRBJ1-5, with D tentatively TRBD1 (6 bases). V shed 0 bases and J shed 0 bases, with 12 bases lying between them. The V gene's germline CDR1 is MNHNS and CDR2 SASEGT. This CDR3 has 17 amino acids. CDR3 protein: CASSEARTAYSNQPQHF. Written as DNA, the CDR3 is TGTGCCAGCAGTGAAGCGAGGACAGCTTATAGCAATCAGCCCCAGCATTTT.

V usage is TRBV5-1 and J usage is TRBJ2-6, with D tentatively TRBD1 (5 bases). The CDR3 runs to 15 residues. Trimming removed 2 bases from V and 0 bases from J, with 6 bases in between. Germline V gene sequence: CDR1 SGHRS, CDR2 YFSETQ. CDR3 in DNA: TGCGCCAGCAGCTTCAGGGACTCTGGGGCCAACGTCCTGACTTTC. It yields the protein CASSFRDSGANVLTF.